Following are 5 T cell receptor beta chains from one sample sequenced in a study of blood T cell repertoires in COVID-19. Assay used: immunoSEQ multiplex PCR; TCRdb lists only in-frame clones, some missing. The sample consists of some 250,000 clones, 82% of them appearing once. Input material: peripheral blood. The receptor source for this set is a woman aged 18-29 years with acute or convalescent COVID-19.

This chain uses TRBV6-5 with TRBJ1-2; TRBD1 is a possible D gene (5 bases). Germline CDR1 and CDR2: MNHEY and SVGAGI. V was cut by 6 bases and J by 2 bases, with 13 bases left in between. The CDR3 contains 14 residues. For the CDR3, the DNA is TGTGCCAGCAGCCTTGACAGATACAACTATGGCTACACCTTC. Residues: CASSLDRYNYGYTF.

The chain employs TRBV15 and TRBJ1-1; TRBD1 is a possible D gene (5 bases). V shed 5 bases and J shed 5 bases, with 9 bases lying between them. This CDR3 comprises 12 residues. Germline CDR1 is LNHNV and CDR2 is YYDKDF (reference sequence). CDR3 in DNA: TGTGCCACCAGCCTACAGGAAACTGAAGCTTTCTTT. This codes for CATSLQETEAFF.

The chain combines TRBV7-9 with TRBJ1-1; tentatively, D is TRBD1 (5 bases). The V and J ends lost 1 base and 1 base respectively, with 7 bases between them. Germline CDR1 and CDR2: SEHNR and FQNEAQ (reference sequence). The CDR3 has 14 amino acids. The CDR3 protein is CASSLGTGNTEAFF. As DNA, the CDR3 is TGTGCCAGCAGCTTAGGTACAGGGAACACTGAAGCTTTCTTT.

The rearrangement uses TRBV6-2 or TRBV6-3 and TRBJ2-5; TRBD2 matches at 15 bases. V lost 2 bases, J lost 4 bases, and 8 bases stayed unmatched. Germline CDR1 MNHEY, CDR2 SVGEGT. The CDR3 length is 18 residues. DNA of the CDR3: TGTGCCAGCAGTTACGTGGGACTAGCGGGAGGCTTGTTAGAGACCCAGTACTTC. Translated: CASSYVGLAGGLLETQYF.

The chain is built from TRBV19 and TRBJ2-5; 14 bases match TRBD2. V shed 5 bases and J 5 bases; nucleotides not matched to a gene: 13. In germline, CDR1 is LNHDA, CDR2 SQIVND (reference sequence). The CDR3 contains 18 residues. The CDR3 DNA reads TGTGCCAGTAGTCGTGGACTAGCGGGAGGAATGGGAGGGGAGACCCAGTACTTC. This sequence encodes CASSRGLAGGMGGETQYF. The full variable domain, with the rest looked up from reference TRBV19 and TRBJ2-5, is DGGITQSPKYLFRKEGQNVTLSCEQNLNHDAMYWYRQDPGQGLRLIYYSQIVNDFQKGDIAEGYSVSREKKESFPLTVTSAQKNPTAFYLCASSRGLAGGMGGETQYFGPGTRLLVL.